These T cell receptor beta chains were read from a single sample in a study of T cells after yellow fever vaccination. Via MiXCR, TCRdb re-called the 5' RACE reads, giving one row per CDR3 protein. The table has hundreds of thousands of distinct CDR3 sequences, 5.2% seen once. Sample: CD4+ T cells sorted from PBMCs, taken on the day of the yellow fever booster vaccination. These receptors came from a man aged 18 to 35 who received the YFV17D yellow fever vaccine. CDR3s include the opening cysteine and the closing phenylalanine or tryptophan. The D gene is left open where the match is weak.

TRBV5-4,-,TRBJ2-2,CASSLGQGTPDTGELFF
TRBV7-2,TRBD1,TRBJ1-2,CASSQDRGGYGYTF
TRBV20-1,-,TRBJ1-2,CSAPRGFWVDGYTF
TRBV7-2,TRBD2,TRBJ2-3,CASSSRLAGGSTDTQYF
TRBV10-3,-,TRBJ2-3,CAISVAGRTDTQYF
TRBV6-5,-,TRBJ2-7,CASSYSTASPYEQYF
TRBV20-1,-,TRBJ2-1,CSVRSQFF
TRBV5-5,TRBD1,TRBJ2-1,CASSLGTGPHNEQFF
TRBV29-1,-,TRBJ2-7,CSVRGTNYEQYF
TRBV6-2/TRBV6-3,TRBD1,TRBJ2-2,CASRTGQGATGELFF
TRBV5-1,TRBD1,TRBJ1-4,CASSLGRQGGNEKLFF
TRBV19,-,TRBJ2-2,CASREGPGELFF
TRBV5-1,TRBD2,TRBJ2-5,CASSKGLAGRGGETQYF
TRBV5-6,TRBD2,TRBJ2-5,CASSKTSGAHETQYF
TRBV25-1,TRBD1,TRBJ2-5,CASSTGVQETQYF
TRBV19,-,TRBJ1-4,CASSLPGQVNEKLFF
TRBV7-2,-,TRBJ1-4,CASSLGVGGTEKLFF
TRBV4-3,-,TRBJ1-2,CASSQLSGVGGYTF
TRBV6-5,-,TRBJ1-1,CASSYSGGPGTEAFF
TRBV12-3/TRBV12-4,-,TRBJ2-7,CASRLGAEGNYEQYF
TRBV7-9,-,TRBJ2-3,CASSQRNTDTQYF
TRBV20-1,-,TRBJ1-5,CSAANGQPQHF
TRBV2,-,TRBJ2-5,CASSKLVQGETQYF
TRBV5-1,TRBD1,TRBJ2-5,CASSEDRRETQYF
TRBV18,-,TRBJ1-3,CASSPPLWTSNSGNTIYF
TRBV15,TRBD1,TRBJ2-7,CATSRAGQGTYEQYF
TRBV3-1,-,TRBJ1-2,CASSHGGGGYTF
TRBV27,TRBD1,TRBJ1-1,CASSEWTGGTEAFF
TRBV21-1,-,TRBJ1-4,CASSGTASTNEKLFF
TRBV5-6,-,TRBJ2-5,CASSSRSQRTETQYF
TRBV20-1,-,TRBJ1-4,CSASGRVNEKLFF
TRBV12-3/TRBV12-4,-,TRBJ1-5,CASSFTRGDQPQHF
TRBV5-1,TRBD1,TRBJ2-1,CASSQTPLGQNYNEQFF
TRBV11-2,-,TRBJ2-7,CASSPNMISSYEQYF
TRBV7-3,-,TRBJ1-2,CASSPESGVNYGYTF
TRBV5-1,TRBD1,TRBJ1-4,CASSLGGAREKLFF
TRBV19,-,TRBJ1-1,CASSMGSVQPGAFF
TRBV5-4,TRBD1,TRBJ1-2,CASSLGQVYYGYTF
TRBV7-9,-,TRBJ1-1,CASSRGENTEAFF
TRBV7-2,-,TRBJ2-2,CASRPANTGELFF
TRBV9,TRBD2,TRBJ2-2,CASSVVGGGSPTGELFF
TRBV7-6,TRBD2,TRBJ2-5,CASSLEGSGVQETQYF
TRBV20-1,-,TRBJ1-6,CSASLGNSPLHF
TRBV25-1,-,TRBJ1-1,CASSPGRDTEAFF
TRBV20-1,TRBD2,TRBJ2-7,CSARGLAGSYEQYF
TRBV7-6,TRBD1,TRBJ1-6,CASSGTGGSLNSPLHF